The 18 T cell receptor beta chains given below trace back to one sample, sequenced in a study of blood T cell repertoires in COVID-19. Profiling relied on immunoSEQ multiplex PCR, and the TCRdb table lists in-frame clones only, not all of them. In the table there are approximately 380,000 clones, about 85% of which are singletons. The sample was peripheral blood. These receptors originate from a woman under 30 with acute or convalescent COVID-19.

This clone was observed once. V and J are TRBV2 and TRBJ2-7; 11 bases fit TRBD1. Trimming cost V 4 bases and J 6 bases; bases outside gene matches: 5. This CDR3 has 14 residues. The V gene's germline CDR1 is SNHLY and CDR2 FYNNEI. As DNA, the CDR3 is TGTGCCAGCAGTGTTCGGACAGGGGGCACCGAGCAGTACTTC. It codes for CASSVRTGGTEQYF.

The chain couples TRBV2 to TRBJ2-1; TRBD1 matches at 8 bases. This CDR3 region has 13 residues. The junction had 7 bases not matched to a gene; V was cut back by 8 bases and J by 7 bases. Germline V gives CDR1 SNHLY, CDR2 FYNNEI. This CDR3 reads CASGVRGQNEQFF. The CDR3 DNA reads as TGTGCCAGCGGAGTCAGGGGGCAGAATGAGCAGTTCTTC.

The chain employs TRBV5-6 and TRBJ2-7; D gene uncertain. The germline gives CDR1 SGHDT, CDR2 YYEEEE. The CDR3 is 14 amino acids. Between the trimmed V and J ends, which lost 3 bases and 7 bases, there was a span of 17 bases. The CDR3 bases are TGTGCCAGCAGCTCTGAAAGGTTGAGCAGGGAGCAGTACTTC. This sequence encodes CASSSERLSREQYF.

The V gene is TRBV15, the J gene TRBJ2-7; 7 nucleotides match TRBD2. With V trimmed by 0 bases and J by 3 bases, 8 bases remained unmatched. The CDR3 runs 16 residues. From germline, CDR1 is LNHNV and CDR2 YYDKDF (reference sequence). The CDR3 protein is CATSRDRGLGGYEQYF. CDR3 in DNA: TGTGCCACCAGCAGAGATCGTGGACTAGGAGGCTACGAGCAGTACTTC.

The chain links TRBV11-2 to TRBJ1-6; 8 nucleotides align to TRBD1. CDR3 length: 15 residues. The germline V gene has CDR1 SGHAT and CDR2 FQNNGV. J gave up 9 bases and V 4 bases, and 8 bases lay outside the gene matches. CDR3 region: CASSSPDRGLSPLHF. The CDR3 nucleotides read TGTGCCAGCAGCTCCCCCGACAGGGGTCTTTCACCCCTCCACTTT.

The V and J genes are TRBV5-1 and TRBJ1-1; D unclear. CDR1 SGHRS and CDR2 YFSETQ come from the germline V gene. CDR3 length equals 15 residues. The V end was cut by 0 bases, the J end by 2 bases, with 11 bases between. The CDR3 spells CASSLVGRFNTEAFF. The CDR3 DNA reads as TGCGCCAGCAGCTTGGTTGGCAGATTCAACACTGAAGCTTTCTTT.

V and J are TRBV9 and TRBJ2-7; 7 positions agree with TRBD2. The end of the DNA is better explained by TRBJ2-5, so the J call may be wrong. Per the germline V gene, CDR1 is SGDLS and CDR2 is YYNGEE. The CDR3 covers 14 residues. As DNA, the CDR3 is TGTGCCAGCAGCGTCCATGGACTAGGAGAGACCCAGTACTTC. Its protein product is CASSVHGLGETQYF.

The chain combines TRBV28 with TRBJ1-1, with D uncertain. V lost 1 base to trimming and J lost 0 bases, with 6 bases between them. CDR3 length: 14 residues. CDR1 is MDHEN and CDR2 is SYDVKM in the germline V gene. The CDR3 DNA sequence: TGTGCCAGCAGTTTATTTGTAATGAACACTGAAGCTTTCTTT. Encoded protein: CASSLFVMNTEAFF.

The chain employs TRBV9 and TRBJ2-1; the match to TRBD2 covers 10 bases. Germline CDR1 is SGDLS and CDR2 is YYNGEE. CDR3 length: 15 amino acids. J was trimmed by 4 bases and V by 3 bases; bases with no gene match: 4. As DNA, the CDR3 is TGTGCCAGCAGCGACGCTAGCGGGAGTTACAATGAGCAGTTCTTC. This encodes CASSDASGSYNEQFF.

As DNA, the CDR3 is TGTGCCAGCACCGGACTAGGTGAGCAGTTCTTC. Its protein product is CASTGLGEQFF. The chain combines TRBV12-3 or TRBV12-4 with TRBJ2-1, with 7 bases lining up with TRBD2. Unmatched junction bases numbered 3, after V lost 7 bases and J lost 9 bases. The CDR3 length is 11 residues.

The rearrangement joins TRBV18 to TRBJ1-3, with D possibly TRBD1 on 5 matching bases. The germline gives CDR1 KGHSH, CDR2 LQKENI. The V end was cut by 1 base, the J end by 0 bases, with 22 bases between. CDR3 size: 20 residues. DNA of the CDR3: TGTGCCAGCTCACCACTGGCCCCCAGCGGGACCCTAAGCTCTGGAAACACCATATATTTT. Its translation: CASSPLAPSGTLSSGNTIYF. Drawing the rest from reference TRBV18 and TRBJ1-3, the complete variable domain is NAGVMQNPRHLVRRRGQEARLRCSPMKGHSHVYWYRQLPEEGLKFMVYLQKENIIDESGMPKERFSAEFPKEGPSILRIQQVVRGDSAAYFCASSPLAPSGTLSSGNTIYFGEGSWLTVV.

The J gene is TRBJ1-2, the V gene TRBV11-2, with 7 bases identical to TRBD1. Germline trimming cut 2 bases from V and 4 bases from J; bases unmatched to any gene: 4. Germline CDR1 reads SGHAT; CDR2 reads FQNNGV. The CDR3 totals 14 residues. The CDR3 DNA is TGTGCCAGCAGCTTATTGGCAGGGGGCTATGGCTACACCTTC. This translates into CASSLLAGGYGYTF.

The chain recombines TRBV5-1 with TRBJ1-1; D unresolved. Looked up from germline, CDR1 is SGHRS and CDR2 is YFSETQ. The CDR3 is made up of 14 amino acids. Trimming took off 0 bases at V and 2 bases at J, with 8 bases between the two ends. The CDR3 reads CASSLGGSNTEAFF. CDR3 bases: TGCGCCAGCAGCTTGGGTGGCAGTAACACTGAAGCTTTCTTT.

V and J are TRBV19 and TRBJ1-4; 9 bases are shared with TRBD1. This CDR3 region has 16 residues. The germline V gene has CDR1 LNHDA and CDR2 SQIVND (reference sequence). Losses at the gene ends were 4 bases for V and 1 base for J; bases not matched to a gene: 4. The CDR3 DNA sequence: TGTGCCAGTAGTACCGACAGGGGGGGAACTAATGAAAAACTGTTTTTT. It specifies CASSTDRGGTNEKLFF.

This clone came up once. The chain recombines TRBV7-9 with TRBJ2-7; TRBD2 aligns across 8 bases. V lost 5 bases, J lost 5 bases, and 14 bases stayed unmatched. Germline lookup yields CDR1 SEHNR and CDR2 FQNEAQ (reference sequence). The CDR3 length is 16 residues. The CDR3 sequence is CASSPPMGLVFDEQYF. CDR3 bases: TGTGCCAGCAGCCCCCCCATGGGACTAGTTTTTGACGAGCAGTACTTC.

The rearrangement joins TRBV7-6 to TRBJ2-1, with 11 positions matching TRBD1. There are 15 residues in the CDR3. Trimming took 5 bases from V and 7 from J; bases not matched to a gene: 7. The germline gives CDR1 SGHVS, CDR2 FNYEAQ. In nucleotides, the CDR3 is TGTGCCAGCAGCCTCCGGGACAGGGGGTTAAATGAGCAGTTCTTC. Translated: CASSLRDRGLNEQFF.

This chain connects TRBV6-5 to TRBJ1-3; no clear D gene. The V end was cut by 8 bases, the J end by 0 bases, with 8 bases between. The CDR3 extends over 13 amino acids. Germline V gene sequence: CDR1 MNHEY, CDR2 SVGAGI. In DNA form, the CDR3 reads TGTGCCAGCCACGTTAGCTCTGGAAACACCATATATTTT. Its protein is CASHVSSGNTIYF.

The V call is TRBV4-1, the J call TRBJ1-1, with TRBD1 as a possible D gene (5 bases). Germline assignment: CDR1 MGHRA and CDR2 YSYEKL. Trimming removed 5 bases from V and 5 bases from J, with 9 bases in between. The CDR3 consists of 12 residues. Here the CDR3 DNA reads TGCGCCAGCAGCTCACGGGGGACTGAAGCTTTCTTT. As protein: CASSSRGTEAFF.